These T cell receptor beta chains were read from a single sample in a study of identical twins. TCRdb fed the 5' RACE reads into MiXCR, producing one record per CDR3 protein. The sample consists of over 550,000 distinct CDR3 sequences, roughly 7.1% of them appearing once. These same data were also listed under a study on yellow fever vaccine responses in identical twins.

Sequenced material: PBMCs. These receptors all come from a woman between 18 and 29 years old in good health. CDR3s include the opening cysteine and the closing phenylalanine or tryptophan. D genes are given only for firm matches. Not every row has a clone size; where given, it reads once, few, many or a size class.

>TRBD1|TRBJ1-2|-|TRBV4-1
TGCGCCAGCAGCCAAGATCCAGGGCCGACAGGGGGCTGGTATGGCTACACCTTC
CASSQDPGPTGGWYGYTF
>-|TRBJ2-5|many|TRBV6-4
TGTGCCAGCAAGGAGACCCAGTACTTC
CASKETQYF
>TRBD1|TRBJ2-1|few|TRBV24-1
TGTGCCCAACGGGGGACAGGGCCCTACAATGAGCAGTTCTTC
CAQRGTGPYNEQFF
>TRBD2|TRBJ2-1|-|TRBV28
TGTGCCAGCAGGACCTGGACTAGCGGGAAAAATGAGCAGTTCTTC
CASRTWTSGKNEQFF
>-|TRBJ1-1|many|TRBV28
TGTGCCAGCAGTTTCATCCGGGAGGGTCGGACTGAAGCTTTCTTT
CASSFIREGRTEAFF
>TRBD2|TRBJ2-3|-|TRBV20-1
TGCAGCGCTAGAGATCCCGTCAGGCGGGGGAGCACAGATACGCAGTATTTT
CSARDPVRRGSTDTQYF
>-|TRBJ1-3|few|TRBV28
TGTGCCAGCAGTTTACTAGGGGTTGGAAACACCATATATTTT
CASSLLGVGNTIYF
>TRBD1|TRBJ2-7|many|TRBV7-8
TGTGCCAGCATCCCTGGACAGGCTCGGAACGAGCAGTACTTC
CASIPGQARNEQYF
>-|TRBJ2-2|-|TRBV2
TGTGCCAGCAGTGACGGGGGTCTCACCGGGGAGCTGTTTTTT
CASSDGGLTGELFF
>TRBD1|TRBJ1-2|-|TRBV12-3/TRBV12-4
TGTGCCAGCAGTCGGGGACAGGGGCGCTATGGCTACACCTTC
CASSRGQGRYGYTF
>-|TRBJ1-5|many|TRBV4-1
TGCGCCAGCAGCCAGGGCACGACAGCGAACAATCAGCCCCAGCATTTT
CASSQGTTANNQPQHF
>TRBD2|TRBJ2-1|many|TRBV20-1
TGCAGTGCTGAAAACGGACTAGCTGGGAATGAGCAGTTCTTC
CSAENGLAGNEQFF
>TRBD2|TRBJ2-2|many|TRBV7-7
TGTGCCAGCAGCCCCGGGACTAGCGGGTCCGGGGAGCTGTTTTTT
CASSPGTSGSGELFF
>TRBD2|TRBJ2-3|many|TRBV11-2
TGTGCCAGCACCCCCTACCCCGAGGCTAGCGGGGGGAACACAGATACGCAGTATTTT
CASTPYPEASGGNTDTQYF
>-|TRBJ1-1|many|TRBV4-1
TGCGCCAGCAGCCAAGGTTTCACGAACACTGAAGCTTTCTTT
CASSQGFTNTEAFF
>-|TRBJ2-3|few|TRBV12-3/TRBV12-4
TGTGCCAGCAGGGGCGGGGCGACACCCGCGGATACGCAGTATTTT
CASRGGATPADTQYF
>-|TRBJ2-1|-|TRBV12-3/TRBV12-4
TGTGCCAGCAGCGTAGGGCGGATCAATGAGCAGTTCTTC
CASSVGRINEQFF
>TRBD1|TRBJ1-1|-|TRBV10-3
TGTGCCATCAGGGGACAGCCACTGAACACTGAAGCTTTCTTT
CAIRGQPLNTEAFF
>-|TRBJ1-2|-|TRBV20-1
TGCAGTGAAGAGGAGTTCTATGGCTACACCTTC
CSEEEFYGYTF
>-|TRBJ1-2|many|TRBV11-2
TGTGCCAGCAAGGGGTCCGGGACTAACTATGGCTACACCTTC
CASKGSGTNYGYTF
>-|TRBJ2-1|many|TRBV5-5
TGTGCCAGCAGCTTTTCTCTGACTTCCTACAATGAGCAGTTCTTC
CASSFSLTSYNEQFF
>TRBD1|TRBJ1-1|many|TRBV5-1
TGCGCCAGCAGCTTGGAACAGGGGACCACTGAAGCTTTCTTT
CASSLEQGTTEAFF
>TRBD2|TRBJ2-7|few|TRBV2
TGTGCCAGCAGTGAAGCTTGGCAGCGGGAAACCCCCGCGGACGAGCAGTACTTC
CASSEAWQRETPADEQYF
>-|TRBJ1-1|many|TRBV3-2
TGTGCCAGCAGCCCCTTGGGGGCAGCCTCTATGAACACTGAAGCTTTCTTT
CASSPLGAASMNTEAFF
>-|TRBJ1-6|many|TRBV3-1
TGTGCCAGCAGCCACGGGACAAGGGAATCACCCCTCCACTTT
CASSHGTRESPLHF
>TRBD1|TRBJ1-5|-|TRBV12-3/TRBV12-4
TGTGCCAGCAGTTGGGGACAGAAATCCAATCAGCCCCAGCATTTT
CASSWGQKSNQPQHF
>-|TRBJ1-2|few|TRBV6-1
TGTGCCAGCAGTGAACTGGGGCAGAGTGGCTACACCTTC
CASSELGQSGYTF
>TRBD2|TRBJ2-1|-|TRBV12-3/TRBV12-4
TGTGCCAGCAGAGGGGGACTAGCGGGAGATGAGCAGTTCTTC
CASRGGLAGDEQFF
>TRBD1|TRBJ1-3|many|TRBV3-1
TGTGCCAGCAGCCTCGGGACAGGAGGCTCTGGAAACACCATATATTTT
CASSLGTGGSGNTIYF
>-|TRBJ2-1|many|TRBV5-1
TGCGCCAGCAGCTTGGAGGGTACGACCCTCAAATTTGAGCAGTTCTTC
CASSLEGTTLKFEQFF
>-|TRBJ2-3|-|TRBV10-3
TGTGCCATCAGTGAGTCTGCGCGAGATACGCAGTATTTT
CAISESARDTQYF